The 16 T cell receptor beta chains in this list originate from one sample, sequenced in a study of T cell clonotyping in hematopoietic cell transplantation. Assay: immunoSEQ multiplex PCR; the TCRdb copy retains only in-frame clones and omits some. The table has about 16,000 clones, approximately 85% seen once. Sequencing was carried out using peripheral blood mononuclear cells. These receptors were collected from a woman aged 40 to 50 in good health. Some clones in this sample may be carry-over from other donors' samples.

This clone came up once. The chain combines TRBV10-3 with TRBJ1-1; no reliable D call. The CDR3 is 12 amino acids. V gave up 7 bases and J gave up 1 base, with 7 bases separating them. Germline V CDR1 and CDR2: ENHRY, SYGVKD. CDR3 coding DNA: TGTGCCATCACGGCGGGGAACACTGAAGCTTTCTTT. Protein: CAITAGNTEAFF.

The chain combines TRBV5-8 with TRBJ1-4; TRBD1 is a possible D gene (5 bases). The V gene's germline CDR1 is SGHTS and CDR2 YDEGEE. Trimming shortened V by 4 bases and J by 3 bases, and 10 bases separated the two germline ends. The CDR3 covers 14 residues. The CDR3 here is CASSLGTSNEKLFF. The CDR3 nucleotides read TGTGCCAGCAGCCTTGGGACCTCTAATGAAAAACTGTTTTTT.

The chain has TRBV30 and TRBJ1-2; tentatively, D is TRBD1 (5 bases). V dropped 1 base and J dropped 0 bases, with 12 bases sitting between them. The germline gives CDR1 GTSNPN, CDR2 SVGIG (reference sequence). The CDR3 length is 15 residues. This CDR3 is CAWSENDSSNYGYTF. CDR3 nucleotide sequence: TGTGCCTGGAGTGAGAATGACAGCTCTAACTATGGCTACACCTTC.

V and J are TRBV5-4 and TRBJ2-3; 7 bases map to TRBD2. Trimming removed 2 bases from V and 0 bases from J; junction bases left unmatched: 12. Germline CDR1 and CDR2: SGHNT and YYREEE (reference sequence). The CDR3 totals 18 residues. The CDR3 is CASSFPGGRADSTDTQYF. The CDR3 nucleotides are TGTGCCAGCAGCTTTCCTGGTGGGAGGGCCGATAGCACAGATACGCAGTATTTT.

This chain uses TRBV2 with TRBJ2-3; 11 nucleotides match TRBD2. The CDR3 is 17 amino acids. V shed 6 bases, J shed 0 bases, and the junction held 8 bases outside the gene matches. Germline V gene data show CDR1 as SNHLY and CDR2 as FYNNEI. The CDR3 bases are TGTGCCAGCAGCACTTCCGGACTAGCGGGTAGCACAGATACGCAGTATTTT. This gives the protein CASSTSGLAGSTDTQYF.

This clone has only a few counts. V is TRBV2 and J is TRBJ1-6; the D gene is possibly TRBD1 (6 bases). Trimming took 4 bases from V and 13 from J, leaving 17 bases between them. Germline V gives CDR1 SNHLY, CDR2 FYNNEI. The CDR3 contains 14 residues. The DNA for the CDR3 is TGTGCCAGCAGTGCACAGGGTAGAAACAGTCCCCTCCACTTT. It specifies CASSAQGRNSPLHF.

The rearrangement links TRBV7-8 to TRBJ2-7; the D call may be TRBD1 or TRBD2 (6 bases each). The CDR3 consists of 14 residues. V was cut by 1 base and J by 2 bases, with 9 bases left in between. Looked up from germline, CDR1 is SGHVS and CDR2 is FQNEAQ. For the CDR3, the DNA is TGTGCCAGCAGCTTAGAGGGGGGACCCTACGAGCAGTACTTC. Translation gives CASSLEGGPYEQYF.

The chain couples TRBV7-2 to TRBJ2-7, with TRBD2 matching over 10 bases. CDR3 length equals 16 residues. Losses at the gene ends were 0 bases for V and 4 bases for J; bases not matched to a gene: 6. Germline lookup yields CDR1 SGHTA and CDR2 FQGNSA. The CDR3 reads CASSLALAGVGYEQYF. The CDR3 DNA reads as TGTGCCAGCAGCTTAGCCCTAGCGGGAGTGGGGTACGAGCAGTACTTC.

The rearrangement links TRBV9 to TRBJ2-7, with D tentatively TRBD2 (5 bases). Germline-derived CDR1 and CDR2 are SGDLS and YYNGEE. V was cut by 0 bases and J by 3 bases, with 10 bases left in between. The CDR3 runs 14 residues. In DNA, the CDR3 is TGTGCCAGCAGCGTAGCTACTGGGAGCTACGAGCAGTACTTC. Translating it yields CASSVATGSYEQYF.

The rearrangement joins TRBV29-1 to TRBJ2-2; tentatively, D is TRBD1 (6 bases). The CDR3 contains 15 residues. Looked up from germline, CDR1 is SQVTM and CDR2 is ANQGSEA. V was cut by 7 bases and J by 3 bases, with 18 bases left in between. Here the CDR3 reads CSAETGLLDTGELFF. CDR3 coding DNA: TGCAGCGCAGAAACAGGGTTATTGGACACCGGGGAGCTGTTTTTT.

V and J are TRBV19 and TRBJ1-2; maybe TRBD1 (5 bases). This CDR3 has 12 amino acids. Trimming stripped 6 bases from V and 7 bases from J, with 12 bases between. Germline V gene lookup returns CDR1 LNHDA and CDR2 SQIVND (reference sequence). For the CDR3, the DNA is TGTGCCAGTAGAGAGGGACTGGGTGGCTACACCTTC. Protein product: CASREGLGGYTF.

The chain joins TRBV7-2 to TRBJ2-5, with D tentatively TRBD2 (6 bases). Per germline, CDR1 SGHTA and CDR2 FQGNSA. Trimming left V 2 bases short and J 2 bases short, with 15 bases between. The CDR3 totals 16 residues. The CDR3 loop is CASSLSVGGGQETQYF. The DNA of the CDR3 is TGTGCCAGCAGCTTAAGTGTGGGAGGTGGACAAGAGACCCAGTACTTC.

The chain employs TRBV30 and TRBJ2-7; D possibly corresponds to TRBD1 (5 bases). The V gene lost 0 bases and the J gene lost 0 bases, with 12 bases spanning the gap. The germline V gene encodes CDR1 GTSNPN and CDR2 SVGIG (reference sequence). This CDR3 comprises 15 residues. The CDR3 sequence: CAWSVRGRSSYEQYF. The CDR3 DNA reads TGTGCCTGGAGTGTAAGGGGCCGAAGCTCCTACGAGCAGTACTTC. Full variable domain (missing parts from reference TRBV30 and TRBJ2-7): SQTIHQWPATLVQPVGSPLSLECTVEGTSNPNLYWYRQAAGRGLQLLFYSVGIGQISSEVPQNLSASRPQDRQFILSSKKLLLSDSGFYLCAWSVRGRSSYEQYFGPGTRLTVT.

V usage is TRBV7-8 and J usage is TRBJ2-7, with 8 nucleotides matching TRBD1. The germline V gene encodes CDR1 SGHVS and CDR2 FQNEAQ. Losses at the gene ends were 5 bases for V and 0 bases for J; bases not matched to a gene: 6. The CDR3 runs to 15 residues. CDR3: CASSPGTGSSYEQYF. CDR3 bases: TGTGCCAGCAGCCCGGGGACAGGAAGCTCCTACGAGCAGTACTTC.

This chain's CDR3 is CASSLFRTANYGYTF. The CDR3 coding sequence is TGTGCCAGCAGCTTATTCAGGACAGCTAACTATGGCTACACCTTC. V usage is TRBV5-6 and J usage is TRBJ1-2, with a tentative D call TRBD1 (6 bases). Trimming cost V 2 bases and J 0 bases, with 11 bases left between them. This CDR3 comprises 15 residues. Germline V gene data show CDR1 as SGHDT and CDR2 as YYEEEE. The full variable domain, rest sourced from reference TRBV5-6 and TRBJ1-2, is DAGVTQSPTHLIKTRGQQVTLRCSPKSGHDTVSWYQQALGQGPQFIFQYYEEEERQRGNFPDRFSGHQFPNYSSELNVNALLLGDSALYLCASSLFRTANYGYTFGSGTRLTVV.

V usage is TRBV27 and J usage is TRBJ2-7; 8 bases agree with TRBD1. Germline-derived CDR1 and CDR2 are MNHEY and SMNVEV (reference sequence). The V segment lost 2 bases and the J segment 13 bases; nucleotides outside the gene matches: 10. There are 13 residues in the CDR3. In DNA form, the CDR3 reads TGTGCCAGCAGTTTAGGCGACAGGGGCGTCCGATACTTC. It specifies CASSLGDRGVRYF.